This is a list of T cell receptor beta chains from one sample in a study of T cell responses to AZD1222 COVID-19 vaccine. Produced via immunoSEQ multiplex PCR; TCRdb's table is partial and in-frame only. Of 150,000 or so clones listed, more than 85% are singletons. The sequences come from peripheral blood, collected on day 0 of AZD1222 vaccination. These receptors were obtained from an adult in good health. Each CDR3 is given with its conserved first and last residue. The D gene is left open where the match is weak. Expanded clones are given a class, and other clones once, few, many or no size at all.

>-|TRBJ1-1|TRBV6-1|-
CASSEQRRNTEAFF
TGTGCCAGCAGTGAACAGCGTAGGAACACTGAAGCTTTCTTT
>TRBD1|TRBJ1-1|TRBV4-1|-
CASSQDMRQGWTEAFF
TGCGCCAGCAGCCAAGATATGCGACAGGGGTGGACTGAAGCTTTCTTT
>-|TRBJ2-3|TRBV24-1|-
CATSSAGLTDTQYF
TGTGCCACCAGTAGTGCCGGGCTCACAGATACGCAGTATTTT
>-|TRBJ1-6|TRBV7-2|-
CASSLWARGARYNSPLHF
TGTGCCAGCAGCTTATGGGCCCGAGGGGCTCGCTATAATTCACCCCTCCACTTT
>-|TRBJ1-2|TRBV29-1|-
CSVEEGSYGYTF
TGCAGCGTTGAAGAGGGTAGCTATGGCTACACCTTC
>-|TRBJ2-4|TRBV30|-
CAWSGTSLAKNIQYF
TGTGCCTGGAGTGGGACTTCCTTAGCCAAAAACATTCAGTACTTC
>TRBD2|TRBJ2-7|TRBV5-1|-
CASSLRLAGDEQYF
TGCGCCAGCAGCTTGAGACTAGCGGGAGACGAGCAGTACTTC
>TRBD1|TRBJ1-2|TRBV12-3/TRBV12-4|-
CASGIQGALGYTF
TGTGCCAGCGGAATACAGGGGGCTCTCGGCTACACCTTC
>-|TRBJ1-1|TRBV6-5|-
CASSYRLRRDTEAFF
TGTGCCAGCAGTTACCGGCTTCGTCGGGACACTGAAGCTTTCTTT
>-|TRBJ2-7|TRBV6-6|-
CASSSPDRRYEQYF
TGTGCCAGCAGTTCGCCAGACAGGCGCTACGAGCAGTACTTC
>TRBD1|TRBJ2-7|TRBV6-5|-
CASSYSTGDPEQYF
TGTGCCAGCAGTTACTCCACAGGGGACCCCGAGCAGTACTTC
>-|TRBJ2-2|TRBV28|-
CASSLWGPQGTGELFF
TGTGCCAGCAGTTTATGGGGACCGCAGGGGACCGGGGAGCTGTTTTTT
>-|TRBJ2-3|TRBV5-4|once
CASSPRGRTDTQYF
TGTGCCAGCAGCCCCCGGGGTCGGACAGATACGCAGTATTTT
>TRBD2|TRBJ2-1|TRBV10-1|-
CASSDGLAHNEQFF
TGCGCCAGCAGTGACGGACTAGCTCACAATGAGCAGTTCTTC
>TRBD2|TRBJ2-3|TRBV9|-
CASSLTPGLAKVTDTQYF
TGTGCCAGCAGCCTTACCCCGGGACTAGCTAAAGTCACAGATACGCAGTATTTT
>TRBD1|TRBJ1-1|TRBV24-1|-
CATTARDRDTEAFF
TGTGCCACCACCGCCCGGGACAGGGATACTGAAGCTTTCTTT
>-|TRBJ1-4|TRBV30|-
CAWSVDGKNEKLFF
TGTGCCTGGAGTGTGGACGGAAAAAATGAAAAACTGTTTTTT
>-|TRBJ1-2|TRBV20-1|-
CSASTGLWGYTF
TGCAGTGCTAGTACAGGGTTATGGGGCTACACCTTC
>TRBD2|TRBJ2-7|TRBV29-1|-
CSVVGLAGEYEQYF
TGCAGCGTTGTTGGCCTAGCGGGAGAATACGAGCAGTACTTC
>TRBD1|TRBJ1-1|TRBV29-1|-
CSVQGAVTEAFF
TGCAGCGTTCAGGGGGCGGTCACTGAAGCTTTCTTT
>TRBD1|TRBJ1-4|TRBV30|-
CAWRAGTGGIGEKLFF
TGTGCCTGGAGAGCCGGGACAGGGGGCATAGGGGAAAAACTGTTTTTT
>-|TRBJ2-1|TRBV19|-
CASSIATVSYNEQFF
TGTGCCAGTAGTATAGCGACAGTCTCCTACAATGAGCAGTTCTTC